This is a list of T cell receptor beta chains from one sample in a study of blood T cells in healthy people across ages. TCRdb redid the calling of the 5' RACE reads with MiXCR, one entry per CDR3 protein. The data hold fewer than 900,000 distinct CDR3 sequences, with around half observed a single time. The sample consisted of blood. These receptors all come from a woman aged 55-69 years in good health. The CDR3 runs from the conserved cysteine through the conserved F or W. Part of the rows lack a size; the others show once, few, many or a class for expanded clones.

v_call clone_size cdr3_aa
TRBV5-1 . CASSLETPRYNEQYF
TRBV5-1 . CASSTNPGQGAGGYTF
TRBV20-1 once CSARKPSGGYTF
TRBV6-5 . CASSYSDRGRRGYTF
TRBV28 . CASSPRLAGGPTGELFF
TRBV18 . CASSPLGGALAGDTQYF
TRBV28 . CASSSGLVGEQYF
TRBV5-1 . CASRPTASETQYF
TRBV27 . CASSFAGGTQTYEQYF
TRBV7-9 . CASSVSWDNNEQFF
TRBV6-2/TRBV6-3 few CASTAGNAYEQYF
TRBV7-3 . CASSRWGEPRNEQYF
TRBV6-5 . CASSSLAGTSNNEQFF
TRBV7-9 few CASSFRSGLGAKNIQYF
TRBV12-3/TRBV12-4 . CASSLRSSPLHF
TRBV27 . CASSLSLDRSDTQYF
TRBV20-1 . CSAGRTGNMGGYTF